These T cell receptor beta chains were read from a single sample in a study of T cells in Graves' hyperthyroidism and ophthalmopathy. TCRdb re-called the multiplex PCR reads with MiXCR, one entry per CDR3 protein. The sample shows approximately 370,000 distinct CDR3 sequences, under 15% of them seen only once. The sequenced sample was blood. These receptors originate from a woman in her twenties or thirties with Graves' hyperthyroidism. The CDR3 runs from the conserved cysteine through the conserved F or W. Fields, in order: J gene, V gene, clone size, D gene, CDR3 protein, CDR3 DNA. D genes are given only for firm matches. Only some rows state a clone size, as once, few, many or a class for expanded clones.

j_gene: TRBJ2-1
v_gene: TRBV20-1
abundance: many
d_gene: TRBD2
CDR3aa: CSAPAGERDNEQFF
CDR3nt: TGCAGTGCGCCGGCGGGGGAGAGAGACAATGAGCAGTTCTTC

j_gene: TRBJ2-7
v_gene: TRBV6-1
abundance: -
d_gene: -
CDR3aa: CASRPDSTYEQYF
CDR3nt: TGTGCCAGCAGACCCGACAGTACCTACGAGCAGTACTTC

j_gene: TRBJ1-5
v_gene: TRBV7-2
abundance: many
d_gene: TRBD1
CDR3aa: CASSNRGGNQPQHF
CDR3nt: TGTGCCAGCAGTAACAGGGGGGGCAATCAGCCCCAGCATTTT

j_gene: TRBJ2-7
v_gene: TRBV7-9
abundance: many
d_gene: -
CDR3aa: CASSLSLAGPYEQYF
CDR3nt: TGTGCCAGCAGCTTATCGTTGGCAGGGCCCTACGAGCAGTACTTC

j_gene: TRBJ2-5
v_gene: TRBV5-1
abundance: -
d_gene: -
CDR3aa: CASSLYRVSQETQYF
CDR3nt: TGCGCCAGCAGCTTGTACAGGGTATCCCAAGAGACCCAGTACTTC

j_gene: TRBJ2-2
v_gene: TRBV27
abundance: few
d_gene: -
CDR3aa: CASSLNWGELFF
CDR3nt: TGTGCCAGCAGTCTCAATTGGGGGGAGCTGTTTTTT

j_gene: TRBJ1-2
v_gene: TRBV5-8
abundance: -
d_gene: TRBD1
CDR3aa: CASSLRDRVNYGYTF
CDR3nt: TGTGCCAGCAGCTTGAGGGACAGGGTCAACTATGGCTACACCTTC

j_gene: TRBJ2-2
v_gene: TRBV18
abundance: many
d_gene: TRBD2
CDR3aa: CASSPMTSGRLQDTGELFF
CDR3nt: TGTGCCAGCTCACCTATGACTAGCGGGAGATTGCAGGACACCGGGGAGCTGTTTTTT

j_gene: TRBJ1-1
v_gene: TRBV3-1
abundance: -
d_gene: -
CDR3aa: CASSIQGSENTEAFF
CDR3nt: TGTGCCAGCAGCATACAGGGATCGGAAAACACTGAAGCTTTCTTT

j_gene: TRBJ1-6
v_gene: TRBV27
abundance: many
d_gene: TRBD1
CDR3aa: CASSLGGQGNSPLHF
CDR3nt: TGTGCCAGCAGTTTGGGGGGACAGGGAAATTCACCCCTCCACTTT

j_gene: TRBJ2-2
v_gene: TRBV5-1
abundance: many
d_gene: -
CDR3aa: CASSLALVWTGELFF
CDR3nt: TGCGCCAGCAGCTTGGCCCTCGTCTGGACCGGGGAGCTGTTTTTT

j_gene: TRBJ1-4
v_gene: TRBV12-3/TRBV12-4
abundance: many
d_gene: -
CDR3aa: CASSWEIGLPNEKLFF
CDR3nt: TGTGCCAGCAGCTGGGAGATCGGGCTCCCGAATGAAAAACTGTTTTTT

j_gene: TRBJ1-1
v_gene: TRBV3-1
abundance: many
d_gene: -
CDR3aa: CASSQLQGPGEAFF
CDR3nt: TGTGCCAGCAGCCAACTACAGGGCCCCGGGGAAGCTTTCTTT

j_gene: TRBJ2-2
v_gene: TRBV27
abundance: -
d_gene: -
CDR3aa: CASSSTRVTGELFF
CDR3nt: TGTGCCAGCAGCTCGACCCGAGTCACCGGGGAGCTGTTTTTT

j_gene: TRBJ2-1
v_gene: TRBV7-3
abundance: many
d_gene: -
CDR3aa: CASSFDSVVYNEQFF
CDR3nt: TGTGCCAGCAGCTTCGACTCCGTGGTCTACAATGAGCAGTTCTTC

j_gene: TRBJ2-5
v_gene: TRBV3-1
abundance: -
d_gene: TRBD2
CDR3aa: CASSFPTSGKQETQYF
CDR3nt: TGTGCCAGCAGCTTCCCGACTAGCGGGAAACAAGAGACCCAGTACTTC

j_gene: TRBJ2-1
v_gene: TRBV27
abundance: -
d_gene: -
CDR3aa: CASSLSGPSSYNEQFF
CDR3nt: TGTGCCAGCAGTTTATCAGGACCGAGCTCCTACAATGAGCAGTTCTTC

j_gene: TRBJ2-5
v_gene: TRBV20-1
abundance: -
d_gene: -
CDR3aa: CSAPPRRGWETQYF
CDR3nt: TGCAGTGCTCCACCACGACGGGGGTGGGAGACCCAGTACTTC

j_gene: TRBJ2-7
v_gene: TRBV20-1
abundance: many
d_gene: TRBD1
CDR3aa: CSARDVHRGVQSSYEQYF
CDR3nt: TGCAGTGCTAGAGATGTTCACAGGGGAGTTCAGAGCTCCTACGAGCAGTACTTC

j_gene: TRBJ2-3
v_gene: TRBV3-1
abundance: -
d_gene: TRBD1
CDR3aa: CASSQVAGGDSDTQYF
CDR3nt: TGTGCCAGCAGCCAAGTGGCAGGGGGAGACTCAGATACGCAGTATTTT

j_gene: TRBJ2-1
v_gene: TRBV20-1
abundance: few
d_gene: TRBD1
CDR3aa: CSANPGTDNEQFF
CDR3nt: TGCAGTGCCAACCCCGGGACAGACAATGAGCAGTTCTTC

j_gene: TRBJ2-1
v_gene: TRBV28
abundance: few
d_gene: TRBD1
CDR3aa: CASSLQGLGRNEQFF
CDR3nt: TGTGCCAGCAGCTTACAGGGGCTGGGTAGGAATGAGCAGTTCTTC

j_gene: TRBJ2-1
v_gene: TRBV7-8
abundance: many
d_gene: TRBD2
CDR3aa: CASTEGLGLAGVEQFF
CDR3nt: TGTGCCAGCACTGAGGGTCTGGGACTAGCGGGAGTGGAGCAGTTCTTC

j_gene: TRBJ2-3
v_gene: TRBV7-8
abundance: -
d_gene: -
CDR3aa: CASSQEKGTQYF
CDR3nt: TGTGCCAGCAGCCAAGAGAAGGGTACGCAGTATTTT

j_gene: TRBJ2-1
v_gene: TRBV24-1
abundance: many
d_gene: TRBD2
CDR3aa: CATSDFSVAGAVGEQFF
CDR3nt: TGTGCCACCAGTGATTTTTCGGTAGCGGGAGCAGTAGGTGAGCAGTTCTTC

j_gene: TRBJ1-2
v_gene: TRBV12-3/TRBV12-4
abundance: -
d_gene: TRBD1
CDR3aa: CASSLSGTVASGYTF
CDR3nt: TGTGCCAGCAGTTTGTCGGGGACAGTCGCTAGTGGCTACACCTTC

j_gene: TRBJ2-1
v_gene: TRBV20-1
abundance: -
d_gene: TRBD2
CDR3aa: CSARVPSGRPNNEQFF
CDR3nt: TGCAGTGCTAGAGTTCCTAGCGGGAGACCCAACAATGAGCAGTTCTTC

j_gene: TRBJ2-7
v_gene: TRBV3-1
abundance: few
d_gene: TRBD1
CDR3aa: CASSARTGNYEQYF
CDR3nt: TGTGCCAGCAGCGCCCGGACAGGGAACTACGAGCAGTACTTC

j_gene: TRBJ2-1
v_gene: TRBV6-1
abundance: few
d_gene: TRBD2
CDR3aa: CASSLGGGRSSLYNEQFF
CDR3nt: TGTGCCAGCAGCTTGGGGGGCGGGAGGTCTTCGCTTTACAATGAGCAGTTCTTC

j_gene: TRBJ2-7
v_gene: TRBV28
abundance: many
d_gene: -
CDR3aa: CASSLSGGLEQYF
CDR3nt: TGTGCCAGCAGTCTATCAGGAGGGCTGGAGCAGTACTTC

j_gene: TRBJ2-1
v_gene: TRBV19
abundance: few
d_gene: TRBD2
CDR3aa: CASSSLTSGTYNEQFF
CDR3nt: TGTGCCAGTAGTAGCCTGACTAGCGGTACCTACAATGAGCAGTTCTTC

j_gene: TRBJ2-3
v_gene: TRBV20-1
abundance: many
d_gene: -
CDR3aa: CSARDLGVFTDTQYF
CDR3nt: TGCAGTGCTAGAGATCTGGGCGTGTTCACAGATACGCAGTATTTT

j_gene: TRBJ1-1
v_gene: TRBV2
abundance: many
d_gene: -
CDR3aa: CASSERARGGTEAFF
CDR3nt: TGTGCCAGCAGTGAACGGGCCAGGGGTGGGACTGAAGCTTTCTTT

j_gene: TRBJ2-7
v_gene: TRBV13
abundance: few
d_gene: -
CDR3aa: CASSLGLMDSPATYEQYF
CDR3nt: TGTGCCAGCAGCTTAGGCCTCATGGACAGCCCAGCAACCTACGAGCAGTACTTC